This T cell receptor beta chain was documented in a study of blood T cell repertoires in COVID-19. In the study overall: Acute-phase and convalescent COVID-19 samples originated in the United States, Italy and Spain. T cells, B-cell-depleted T cells, or PBMCs supplied cDNA or gDNA.

The CDR3 contains 16 residues. Germline CDR1 and CDR2: SGHRS and YFSETQ. With 0 bases clipped from V and 9 bases from J, the junction kept 11 bases outside the gene matches. Methods used by the authors: For nucleated cells, counts were estimated from reference gene primer amplification. Method: immunoSEQ multiplex PCR; TCRdb's copy keeps in-frame clones and lacks some. V and J calls and clone size are as listed in that table; D and trimming were resolved from the DNA. The table has about 100,000 clones, 90% to 95% seen once. This clone was recorded once. This clonotype was obtained from a man in his fifties with active COVID-19. Sequencing was done on a sample of peripheral blood. The chain couples TRBV5-1 to TRBJ1-1, with 10 bases that match TRBD1. The DNA for the CDR3 is TGCGCCAGCAGCTTGGGACAGGGGGCGATCGATAGGAAAGCTTTCTTT. It codes for CASSLGQGAIDRKAFF. The complete variable domain, with remaining parts taken from reference TRBV5-1 and TRBJ1-1, reads KAGVTQTPRYLIKTRGQQVTLSCSPISGHRSVSWYQQTPGQGLQFLFEYFSETQRNKGNFPGRFSGRQFSNSRSEMNVSTLELGDSALYLCASSLGQGAIDRKAFFGQGTRLTVV.